These 5 T cell receptor beta chains were all obtained from the same sample, sequenced in a study of beta chain features in type 1 diabetes. Regarding the study as a whole: Shorter TCRB CDR3s, moderately but significantly so, marked every one of the four CD4+ subsets in Type 1 diabetes patients.

No antigen is known for these receptors. cDNA synthesis used the whole RNA isolate, giving expressed TCRB sequences. Some clones are missing from TCRdb's copy, which holds only in-frame ones; the method was immunoSEQ multiplex PCR. The data show more than 250,000 clones, with around 24% seen just once and 0.012% held by the top ten. The sequenced sample consisted of naive CD4+ T cells from blood. Receptor source: a woman aged 30 to 39 with type 1 diabetes.

This clone has only a few counts. The CDR3 sequence is CASRRQGEAFF. The CDR3 DNA follows: TGTGCCAGCAGACGACAGGGAGAAGCTTTCTTT. The chain uses TRBV7-9 and TRBJ1-1; TRBD1 matches 7 bases. Germline V gene data show CDR1 as SEHNR and CDR2 as FQNEAQ (reference sequence). The CDR3 totals 11 residues. The V gene end was trimmed by 6 bases and the J gene end by 8 bases; junction bases not matched to a gene: 3.

This clone came up a few times. V is TRBV7-3 and J is TRBJ2-3, with D tentatively TRBD1 (5 bases). Germline V gene lookup returns CDR1 SGHTA and CDR2 FQGTGA. The CDR3 is 12 residues long. V lost 6 bases to trimming and J lost 5 bases, with 9 bases between them. This CDR3 is CASRSGIDTQYF. The CDR3 bases are TGTGCCAGCAGATCAGGGATAGATACGCAGTATTTT.

This clone was detected a few times. The chain is built from TRBV10-3 and TRBJ2-1; TRBD1 is a possible D gene (6 bases). The germline V gene has CDR1 ENHRY and CDR2 SYGVKD. This CDR3 has 14 residues. V lost 6 bases to trimming and J lost 6 bases, with 15 bases between them. CDR3: CAISLGGEGNEQFF. CDR3 nucleotide sequence: TGTGCCATCAGCCTAGGGGGAGAGGGCAATGAGCAGTTCTTC.

This clone was recorded a few times. J is TRBJ1-1 and V is TRBV7-9; the D gene is possibly TRBD1 (5 bases). The CDR3 covers 12 residues. Germline V lookup: CDR1 SEHNR, CDR2 FQNEAQ (reference sequence). V was cut by 5 bases and J by 4 bases, with 8 bases left in between. CDR3 amino acids: CASSPGGTEAFF. The CDR3 DNA is TGTGCCAGCAGCCCGGGGGGCACTGAAGCTTTCTTT.

This clone was detected only a few times. The V gene is TRBV10-3, the J gene TRBJ2-5, with TRBD2 matching over 11 bases. The CDR3 has 13 residues. Germline CDR1 is ENHRY and CDR2 is SYGVKD. Trimming removed 7 bases from V and 4 bases from J; junction bases left unmatched: 2. In DNA, the CDR3 is TGTGCCATCAAAGGACTAGCGGGAGAGACCCAGTACTTC. Its protein product is CAIKGLAGETQYF.